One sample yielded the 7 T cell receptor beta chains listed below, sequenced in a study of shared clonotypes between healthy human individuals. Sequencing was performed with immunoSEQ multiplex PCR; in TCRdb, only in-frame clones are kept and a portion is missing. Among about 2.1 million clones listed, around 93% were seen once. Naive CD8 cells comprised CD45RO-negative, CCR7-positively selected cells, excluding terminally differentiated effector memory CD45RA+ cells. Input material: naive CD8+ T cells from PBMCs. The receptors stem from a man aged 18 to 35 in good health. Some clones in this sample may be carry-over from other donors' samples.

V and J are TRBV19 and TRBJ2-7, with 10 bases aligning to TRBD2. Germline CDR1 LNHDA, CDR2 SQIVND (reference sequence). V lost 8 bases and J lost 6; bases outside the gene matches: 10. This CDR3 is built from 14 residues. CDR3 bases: TGTGCCAGTCGTCCCCTAGCGGGAGCCGGCGAGCAGTACTTC. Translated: CASRPLAGAGEQYF.

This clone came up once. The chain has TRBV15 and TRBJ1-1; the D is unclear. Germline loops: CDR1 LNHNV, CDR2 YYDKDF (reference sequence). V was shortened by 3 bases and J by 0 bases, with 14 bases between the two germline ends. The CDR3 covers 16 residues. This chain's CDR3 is CATSRAPLRVNTEAFF. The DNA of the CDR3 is TGTGCCACCAGCAGGGCCCCGCTTCGGGTGAACACTGAAGCTTTCTTT.

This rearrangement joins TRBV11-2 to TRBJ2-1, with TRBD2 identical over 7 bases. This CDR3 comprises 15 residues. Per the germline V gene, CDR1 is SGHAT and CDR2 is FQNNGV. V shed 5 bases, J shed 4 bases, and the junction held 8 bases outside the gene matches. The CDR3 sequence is CASSATPSGYNEQFF. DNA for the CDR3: TGTGCCAGCAGCGCTACCCCTAGCGGTTACAATGAGCAGTTCTTC.

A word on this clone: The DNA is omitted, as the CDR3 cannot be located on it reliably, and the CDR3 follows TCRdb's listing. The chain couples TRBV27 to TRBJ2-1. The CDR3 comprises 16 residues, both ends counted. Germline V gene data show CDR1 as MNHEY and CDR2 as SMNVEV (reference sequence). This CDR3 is CASSTSIGPLLHEQFF.

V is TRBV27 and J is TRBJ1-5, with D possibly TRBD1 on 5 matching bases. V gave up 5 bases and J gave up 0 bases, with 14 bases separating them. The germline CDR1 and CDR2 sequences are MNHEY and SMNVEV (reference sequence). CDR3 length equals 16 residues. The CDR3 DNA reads TGTGCCAGCAGTCCCGCGTGGGGGTATAGCAATCAGCCCCAGCATTTT. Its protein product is CASSPAWGYSNQPQHF.

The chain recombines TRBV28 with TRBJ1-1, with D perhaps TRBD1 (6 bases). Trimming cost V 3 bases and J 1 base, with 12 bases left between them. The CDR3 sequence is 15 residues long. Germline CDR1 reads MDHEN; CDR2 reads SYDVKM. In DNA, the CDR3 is TGTGCCAGCAGTTTCTCCCCCAGGGGGAACACTGAAGCTTTCTTT. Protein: CASSFSPRGNTEAFF.

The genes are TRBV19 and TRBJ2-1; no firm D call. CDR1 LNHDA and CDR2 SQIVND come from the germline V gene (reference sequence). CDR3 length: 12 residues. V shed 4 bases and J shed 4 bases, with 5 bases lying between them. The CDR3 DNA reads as TGTGCCAGTAGTAACAGTTACAATGAGCAGTTCTTC. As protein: CASSNSYNEQFF.